The 3 T cell receptor beta chains listed next were all sequenced from one sample in a study of cytomegalovirus exposure and HLA in healthy donors. 60 Vbeta and 13 Jbeta primers were used in PCR. Sequencing used immunoSEQ multiplex PCR; TCRdb keeps in-frame clones, though not all of them. The profile shows approximately 170,000 clones, about 84% of them singletons. Material: PBMCs. The receptors shown here come from a man aged 50 or older in good health and CMV-seropositive.

This rearrangement joins TRBV19 to TRBJ2-5, with a possible D match to TRBD1 (6 bases). V was pared by 5 bases and J by 2 bases, with 12 bases between. CDR3 length equals 14 residues. CDR1 and CDR2 (germline): LNHDA, SQIVND (reference sequence). DNA of the CDR3: TGTGCCAGTAGTGGAGCAGGGACACAAGAGACCCAGTACTTC. Protein product: CASSGAGTQETQYF.

V gene TRBV27 combines with J gene TRBJ1-2; D possibly corresponds to TRBD1 (6 bases). Germline loops: CDR1 MNHEY, CDR2 SMNVEV (reference sequence). The ends were cut back, 5 bases at V and 3 bases at J, with 13 bases in the middle. The CDR3 covers 14 residues. As DNA, the CDR3 is TGTGCCAGCAGTCCACAGGGTCGGGACTATGGCTACACCTTC. Protein product: CASSPQGRDYGYTF.

J is TRBJ2-5 and V is TRBV2; 12 bases are a match to TRBD2. This CDR3 contains 16 residues. Trimming took 5 bases from V and 5 from J; bases not matched to a gene: 9. Germline V lookup: CDR1 SNHLY, CDR2 FYNNEI. CDR3 amino acids: CASSRETSGGGETQYF. The DNA for the CDR3 is TGTGCCAGCAGTAGAGAGACTAGCGGGGGCGGTGAGACCCAGTACTTC.